This TCR beta chain was identified in a study of blood T cells in healthy people across ages (dated by TCRdb to the mid-2010s). Broadly, across the study: In model experiments, template switching captured roughly one uniquely barcoded TCR beta cDNA molecule for every two T cells. The study measured age-related changes in TCR beta repertoire diversity using deep sequencing normalized with unique cDNA molecular identifiers. Four age groups were formed from the donors: young (average approximately 15 years), middle-aged (less than 40), aged (more than 55) and long-lived (about 80). Donors of different ages were randomly distributed across sequencing lanes to avoid experimental bias. Using the same blood draw, the study looked at two additional independent replicas of 1 million unique cDNA reads for two donors, one aged 18 to 30 and the other aged 80 or older.

What the research found in general, with its limitations: Donor CMV infection status was unknown, potentially confounding age-related changes in expanded clonotypes. Total diversity estimates from one million sequenced T cells were considered lower bounds and underestimates. The percentage of naive T cells measured by flow cytometry correlated strongly with observed TCR beta diversity. Observed TCR beta diversity per million T cells fell roughly linearly with age, and a significant reduction was already apparent by age roughly 41. Since profiling was done on bulk unsorted PBMCs, naive and antigen-experienced compartments could not be conclusively compared. Compared with the aged group, the long-lived group had more naive CD4+ T cells, fewer expanded clones and increased TCR diversity, suggesting age selection.

Systemically healthy Caucasian individuals from Russia, 39 in total and aged roughly 6 to 100 years, were included as donors. Approximately 9 milliliters of peripheral blood were collected from each donor into EDTA-treated Vacutainer tubes. Ficoll-Paque density-gradient centrifugation was used to isolate PBMCs, with at least 6.5 million per sample. Total RNA was extracted from PBMCs with Trizol reagent, with at least 6 micrograms obtained per sample. For every donor, an aliquot of PBMCs went through flow cytometry to measure the percentages of naive CD45RAhigh/CD27high T cells. The CDR3 spans 13 residues, from the cysteine through the phenylalanine. The retained sequence is limited to the CDR3, 39 bases, with the frame set at the first base. According to the germline V gene, CDR1 reads SGHNT and CDR2 reads YENEEA. This clonotype was seen a few times. Its recognized antigen is unknown. One end of the junction is discordant with germline, which a read error may explain.

The receptor library was made with 5' RACE. Sequenced on an Illumina HiSeq 2500. A second 7 to 11 cycle PCR used a sample-barcoded 5' primer and a J-beta primer mix. Each TCR beta cDNA molecule received a unique molecular identifier from a template-switch 5' adaptor carrying 12 random nucleotides. Each sample yielded at least 3 million CDR3-containing paired-end reads. The Mint cDNA synthesis kit, primed by a TRBC-specific oligonucleotide, was used to synthesize first-strand cDNA from all RNA. Following uracil-DNA glycosylase treatment, a first 18-cycle PCR with universal primers M1SS and BC2_uni_R was performed on all cDNA. Regarding the original processing steps: Normalization of each sample was performed by random selection of 1 million high-quality reads, each carrying a distinct molecular identifier. Reads with shared molecular identifiers were discarded instead of being binned into consensus sequences. MiTCR, run with a Q25 quality threshold and the strictest error-elimination algorithm, handled CDR3 identification, clonotype clustering and error correction. A nonparametric unseen species model using Euler transformation provided a lower-bound estimate of total TCR beta diversity. TCRdb itself trimmed the public reads at Q25 with fastp, ran MiXCR and retained productive beta chains. CDR3 protein sequences are deduplicated, and each keeps its most common genes and DNA. The V and J calls and clone size are TCRdb's, not the authors'. The sample table shows hundreds of thousands of distinct CDR3 sequences, and roughly 44% are seen once. The ten biggest clones cover 15% to 25% of the sample.

Recombination linked TRBV11-3 to TRBJ1-2, and perhaps TRBD1 as D gene, on 5 matching bases. This sequence originates from a man in his 60s in good health. Material: blood. The CDR3 region has the sequence CASSVENRGVYTF. The DNA reads TGTGCCAGCAGCGTAGAGAATCGGGGCGTCTACACCTTC.